The following is a T cell receptor (beta chain) sequence with its context. This sample is drawn from a study of blood T cell repertoires in COVID-19. About the study: Both acute and convalescent COVID-19 samples were obtained from the United States, Italy and Spain.

Looked up from germline, CDR1 is MGHRA and CDR2 is YSYEKL. This CDR3 comprises 13 residues. The V and J ends lost 0 bases and 9 bases respectively, with 12 bases between them. Sequenced by immunoSEQ multiplex PCR; TCRdb stores in-frame clones only, minus some. Here the sample spans 350,000 to 450,000 clones, 85% to 90% being singletons. The sample was peripheral blood. The TCR originated in a human donor in a cohort sampled during active COVID-19. The gene calls are TRBV4-1 and TRBJ2-7, with D possibly TRBD2 on 6 matching bases. The CDR3 protein is CASSQDYGGGQYF. The CDR3 bases are TGCGCCAGCAGCCAAGATTACGGGGGAGGGCAGTACTTC.